The rows below give T cell receptor beta chains drawn from one sample of a study of cytomegalovirus exposure and HLA in healthy donors. Clones were sequenced by immunoSEQ multiplex PCR, and TCRdb holds only the in-frame ones, with some missing. The sample lists roughly 190,000 clones; about 85% were seen once. The material sequenced was PBMCs. These receptors all stem from a woman in her forties or fifties in good health and CMV-seropositive. Both conserved end residues are part of each CDR3. Fields, in order: J gene, D gene, clone size, V gene, CDR3 protein, CDR3 DNA. The D gene is left open where the match is weak. Expanded clones are given a class, and other clones once, few, many or no size at all.

J gene: TRBJ2-7
D gene: TRBD2
clone size: -
V gene: TRBV7-2
CDR3 protein: CASSLAGGGYEQYF
CDR3 DNA: TGTGCCAGCAGCTTAGCGGGGGGGGGTTACGAGCAGTACTTC

J gene: TRBJ1-5
D gene: TRBD1
clone size: -
V gene: TRBV15
CDR3 protein: CATREPGQGSQPQHF
CDR3 DNA: TGTGCCACCAGGGAACCGGGACAGGGCTCTCAGCCCCAGCATTTT

J gene: TRBJ2-1
D gene: -
clone size: -
V gene: TRBV5-1
CDR3 protein: CASSRTWSSYNEQFF
CDR3 DNA: TGCGCCAGCTCCCGCACGTGGAGCTCCTACAATGAGCAGTTCTTC

J gene: TRBJ2-5
D gene: TRBD2
clone size: -
V gene: TRBV29-1
CDR3 protein: CSVVGDVAGGPGETQYF
CDR3 DNA: TGCAGCGTCGTGGGGGACGTAGCGGGGGGGCCGGGAGAGACCCAGTACTTC

J gene: TRBJ2-2
D gene: TRBD1
clone size: -
V gene: TRBV27
CDR3 protein: CASRTHRTGNTGELFF
CDR3 DNA: TGTGCCAGCAGGACCCATAGGACAGGGAACACCGGGGAGCTGTTTTTT

J gene: TRBJ1-6
D gene: -
clone size: -
V gene: TRBV30
CDR3 protein: CAWGAGRGHSPLHF
CDR3 DNA: TGTGCCTGGGGGGCAGGAAGGGGTCATTCACCCCTCCACTTT

J gene: TRBJ1-1
D gene: TRBD1
clone size: few
V gene: TRBV15
CDR3 protein: CATSRGGTGLSEAFF
CDR3 DNA: TGTGCCACCAGCAGAGGCGGGACAGGCCTTTCAGAAGCTTTCTTT

J gene: TRBJ2-7
D gene: -
clone size: -
V gene: TRBV28
CDR3 protein: CASSFLGAYEQYF
CDR3 DNA: TGTGCCAGCAGTTTCTTAGGGGCCTACGAGCAGTACTTC

J gene: TRBJ1-2
D gene: -
clone size: -
V gene: TRBV7-8
CDR3 protein: CASSFESQGRSNYGYTF
CDR3 DNA: TGTGCCAGCAGCTTCGAGTCGCAGGGCCGATCTAACTATGGCTACACCTTC

J gene: TRBJ2-1
D gene: TRBD2
clone size: -
V gene: TRBV9
CDR3 protein: CASSVLAGGPDEQFF
CDR3 DNA: TGTGCCAGCAGCGTCCTAGCGGGGGGGCCCGATGAGCAGTTCTTC

J gene: TRBJ1-4
D gene: -
clone size: few
V gene: TRBV19
CDR3 protein: CASSPSEEKLFF
CDR3 DNA: TGTGCCAGTAGTCCGTCGGAGGAAAAACTGTTTTTT

J gene: TRBJ2-6
D gene: -
clone size: once
V gene: TRBV19
CDR3 protein: CASSRYSGANVLTF
CDR3 DNA: TGTGCCAGTAGCCGCTACTCTGGGGCCAACGTCCTGACTTTC

J gene: TRBJ1-4
D gene: TRBD1
clone size: -
V gene: TRBV18
CDR3 protein: CASSRDRDRGATNEKLFF
CDR3 DNA: TGTGCCAGCTCACGGGACCGGGACAGGGGTGCAACTAATGAAAAACTGTTTTTT

J gene: TRBJ1-4
D gene: TRBD1
clone size: -
V gene: TRBV4-1
CDR3 protein: CASSQEGDRGGWEKLFF
CDR3 DNA: TGCGCCAGCAGCCAAGAGGGCGACAGGGGAGGTTGGGAAAAACTGTTTTTT

J gene: TRBJ2-7
D gene: TRBD1
clone size: -
V gene: TRBV5-5
CDR3 protein: CASSLGGGVISYEQYF
CDR3 DNA: TGTGCCAGCAGCTTGGGAGGGGGCGTAATCTCCTACGAGCAGTACTTC

J gene: TRBJ2-1
D gene: -
clone size: -
V gene: TRBV6-5
CDR3 protein: CASTPFEGSYNEQFF
CDR3 DNA: TGTGCCAGCACCCCATTCGAGGGATCCTACAATGAGCAGTTCTTC

J gene: TRBJ1-5
D gene: -
clone size: -
V gene: TRBV7-2
CDR3 protein: CASSRSQGISNQPQHF
CDR3 DNA: TGTGCCAGCAGCCGGTCCCAGGGAATTAGCAATCAGCCCCAGCATTTT

J gene: TRBJ1-5
D gene: -
clone size: -
V gene: TRBV19
CDR3 protein: CASSIKHVYSNQPQHF
CDR3 DNA: TGTGCCAGTAGTATTAAGCACGTATATAGCAATCAGCCCCAGCATTTT

J gene: TRBJ2-3
D gene: TRBD2
clone size: -
V gene: TRBV11-3
CDR3 protein: CASSLGASGNTDTQYF
CDR3 DNA: TGTGCCAGCAGCTTAGGAGCTAGCGGGAACACAGATACGCAGTATTTT

J gene: TRBJ2-7
D gene: TRBD2
clone size: -
V gene: TRBV6-1
CDR3 protein: CASSPTSGGYEQYF
CDR3 DNA: TGTGCCAGCAGTCCTACTAGCGGGGGCTACGAGCAGTACTTC

J gene: TRBJ1-1
D gene: -
clone size: -
V gene: TRBV6-6
CDR3 protein: CASSYRQIKNTEAFF
CDR3 DNA: TGTGCCAGCAGTTACCGACAGATTAAGAACACTGAAGCTTTCTTT

J gene: TRBJ1-2
D gene: -
clone size: -
V gene: TRBV5-8
CDR3 protein: CASTRVIGNYGYTF
CDR3 DNA: TGTGCCAGCACCCGGGTCATTGGAAACTATGGCTACACCTTC

J gene: TRBJ2-5
D gene: -
clone size: -
V gene: TRBV19
CDR3 protein: CASSIASGETQYF
CDR3 DNA: TGTGCCAGTAGTATAGCATCCGGAGAGACCCAGTACTTC

J gene: TRBJ1-2
D gene: -
clone size: few
V gene: TRBV7-6
CDR3 protein: CASSPHRGGLTF
CDR3 DNA: TGTGCCAGCAGCCCCCATCGGGGGGGCCTTACCTTC

J gene: TRBJ2-5
D gene: -
clone size: -
V gene: TRBV5-6
CDR3 protein: CASSWGLPQETQYF
CDR3 DNA: TGTGCCAGCAGCTGGGGACTCCCACAAGAGACCCAGTACTTC

J gene: TRBJ2-1
D gene: TRBD1
clone size: -
V gene: TRBV9
CDR3 protein: CASSSYPGGTYNEQFF
CDR3 DNA: TGTGCCAGCAGCTCCTATCCAGGGGGAACCTACAATGAGCAGTTCTTC

J gene: TRBJ1-2
D gene: -
clone size: once
V gene: TRBV5-1
CDR3 protein: CASSLNQGRYGYTF
CDR3 DNA: TGCGCCAGCAGCTTAAATCAGGGTCGGTATGGCTACACCTTC

J gene: TRBJ1-5
D gene: TRBD1
clone size: -
V gene: TRBV2
CDR3 protein: CASSATGGSNQPQHF
CDR3 DNA: TGTGCCAGCAGTGCTACAGGGGGGAGCAATCAGCCCCAGCATTTT

J gene: TRBJ1-6
D gene: -
clone size: -
V gene: TRBV5-1
CDR3 protein: CASSLDWGAYNSPLHF
CDR3 DNA: TGCGCCAGCAGCTTGGACTGGGGGGCCTATAATTCACCCCTCCACTTT

J gene: TRBJ2-3
D gene: -
clone size: -
V gene: TRBV21-1
CDR3 protein: CASSKEASGGSTDTQYF
CDR3 DNA: TGTGCCAGCAGCAAAGAGGCTAGCGGGGGTAGCACAGATACGCAGTATTTT

J gene: TRBJ2-5
D gene: TRBD1
clone size: once
V gene: TRBV5-1
CDR3 protein: CASSSDRVETQYF
CDR3 DNA: TGCGCCAGCAGCTCGGACAGGGTCGAGACCCAGTACTTC

J gene: TRBJ2-5
D gene: -
clone size: -
V gene: TRBV7-2
CDR3 protein: CASSRTLQETQYF
CDR3 DNA: TGTGCCAGCAGTCGGACACTCCAAGAGACCCAGTACTTC

J gene: TRBJ1-4
D gene: -
clone size: few
V gene: TRBV5-1
CDR3 protein: CASSLRQGRATNEKLFF
CDR3 DNA: TGCGCCAGCAGCTTGAGGCAGGGAAGGGCAACTAATGAAAAACTGTTTTTT

J gene: TRBJ1-2
D gene: -
clone size: -
V gene: TRBV5-8
CDR3 protein: CASSQRTDYGYTF
CDR3 DNA: TGTGCCAGCAGCCAAAGGACAGACTATGGCTACACCTTC

J gene: TRBJ1-4
D gene: -
clone size: -
V gene: TRBV4-1
CDR3 protein: CASSQEQGSEKLFF
CDR3 DNA: TGCGCCAGCAGCCAAGAACAGGGTAGTGAAAAACTGTTTTTT

J gene: TRBJ1-5
D gene: TRBD1
clone size: -
V gene: TRBV27
CDR3 protein: CASSPHTGVKPQHF
CDR3 DNA: TGTGCCAGCTCTCCCCACACAGGGGTTAAGCCCCAGCATTTT

J gene: TRBJ2-7
D gene: -
clone size: -
V gene: TRBV11-2
CDR3 protein: CASSLVSGEVYEQYF
CDR3 DNA: TGTGCCAGCAGCTTAGTCTCGGGGGAAGTCTACGAGCAGTACTTC

J gene: TRBJ1-4
D gene: -
clone size: many
V gene: TRBV10-3
CDR3 protein: CAISAGTNEKLFF
CDR3 DNA: TGTGCCATCAGTGCCGGAACTAATGAAAAACTGTTTTTT

J gene: TRBJ2-1
D gene: -
clone size: -
V gene: TRBV29-1
CDR3 protein: CSVEDTGITYNEQFF
CDR3 DNA: TGCAGCGTTGAAGACACAGGGATCACCTACAATGAGCAGTTCTTC

J gene: TRBJ2-1
D gene: TRBD1
clone size: -
V gene: TRBV5-1
CDR3 protein: CASTGDRGPNEQFF
CDR3 DNA: TGCGCCAGTACCGGGGACAGGGGGCCAAATGAGCAGTTCTTC

J gene: TRBJ2-7
D gene: -
clone size: -
V gene: TRBV5-1
CDR3 protein: CASRIQTGAAYEQYF
CDR3 DNA: TGCGCCAGCCGAATCCAGACAGGAGCGGCCTACGAGCAGTACTTC

J gene: TRBJ2-1
D gene: TRBD1
clone size: -
V gene: TRBV10-3
CDR3 protein: CAIRGTGGVYNEQFF
CDR3 DNA: TGTGCCATCAGGGGGACAGGGGGCGTTTACAATGAGCAGTTCTTC

J gene: TRBJ2-1
D gene: TRBD2
clone size: -
V gene: TRBV9
CDR3 protein: CASSVESLAGGSNEQFF
CDR3 DNA: TGTGCCAGCAGCGTAGAGAGTCTAGCGGGGGGCTCCAATGAGCAGTTCTTC

J gene: TRBJ2-2
D gene: TRBD1
clone size: -
V gene: TRBV5-6
CDR3 protein: CASSLDRGWNTGELFF
CDR3 DNA: TGTGCCAGCAGCTTGGACAGGGGGTGGAACACCGGGGAGCTGTTTTTT

J gene: TRBJ1-3
D gene: -
clone size: -
V gene: TRBV4-3
CDR3 protein: CASSLTGTGNTIYF
CDR3 DNA: TGCGCCAGCAGTCTAACAGGGACTGGAAACACCATATATTTT